A single sample is the source of the 5 T cell receptor beta chains below, sequenced in a study of blood T cell repertoires in COVID-19. The protocol was immunoSEQ multiplex PCR, while the TCRdb copy is restricted to in-frame clones and leaves out a portion. The table shows about 160,000 clones, with roughly four fifths occurring only once. The source material was peripheral blood. These receptors all stem from a man aged 55-75 years with active or convalescent COVID-19.

Comment on this clone: A much larger clone sits a single nucleotide away, making a read error possible. The rearrangement links TRBV6-5 to TRBJ2-5; the D gene is possibly TRBD2 (6 bases). CDR1 is MNHEY, CDR2 SVGAGI, per germline. The CDR3 is 14 residues long. The germline V and J ends were trimmed by 4 bases and 9 bases, with 18 bases remaining between them. DNA of the CDR3: TGTGCCAGCAGTTTAGGCGGGATCGGGGAGGCCCAGTACTTC. Amino acids: CASSLGGIGEAQYF.

The chain employs TRBV3-1 (or the pseudogene TRBV3-2) and TRBJ2-5; 10 positions match TRBD1. Germline loops: CDR1 LGHDT, CDR2 YNNKEL (reference sequence). This CDR3 has 16 amino acids. V was clipped by 4 bases and J by 4 bases; unmatched bases: 9. The CDR3 nucleotides are TGTGCCAGCAGCCCTTCGGGGGGACAGGGGTCAGAGACCCAGTACTTC. Translated, it gives CASSPSGGQGSETQYF.

The rearrangement uses TRBV28 and TRBJ2-7; 9 bases line up with TRBD2. Per the germline V gene, CDR1 is MDHEN and CDR2 is SYDVKM. The CDR3 length is 15 residues. The trim removed 6 bases at V and 1 base at J, leaving 7 bases unmatched. CDR3 protein: CASRLTSGVSYEQYF. The CDR3 DNA is TGTGCCAGCAGACTGACTAGCGGAGTGTCCTACGAGCAGTACTTC.

The CDR3 protein is CASSTPRDRDSYEQYF. The DNA of the CDR3 is TGTGCCAGTAGTACTCCTCGGGACAGGGACTCCTACGAGCAGTACTTC. The rearrangement joins TRBV19 to TRBJ2-7; 9 bases are a match to TRBD1. Trimming removed 4 bases from V and 0 bases from J; junction bases left unmatched: 7. This CDR3 has 16 residues. Looked up from germline, CDR1 is LNHDA and CDR2 is SQIVND (reference sequence).

The rearrangement links TRBV27 to TRBJ2-1; TRBD2 might be the D (6 bases). The CDR3 runs to 24 residues. Looked up from germline, CDR1 is MNHEY and CDR2 is SMNVEV (reference sequence). Trimming removed 1 base from V and 4 bases from J, with 38 bases in between. The CDR3 sequence is CASSLWGVGDLSTASVSRYNEQFF. The CDR3 nucleotides are TGTGCCAGCAGTTTATGGGGGGTAGGGGATCTTTCTACGGCTTCTGTCAGTCGGTACAATGAGCAGTTCTTC.